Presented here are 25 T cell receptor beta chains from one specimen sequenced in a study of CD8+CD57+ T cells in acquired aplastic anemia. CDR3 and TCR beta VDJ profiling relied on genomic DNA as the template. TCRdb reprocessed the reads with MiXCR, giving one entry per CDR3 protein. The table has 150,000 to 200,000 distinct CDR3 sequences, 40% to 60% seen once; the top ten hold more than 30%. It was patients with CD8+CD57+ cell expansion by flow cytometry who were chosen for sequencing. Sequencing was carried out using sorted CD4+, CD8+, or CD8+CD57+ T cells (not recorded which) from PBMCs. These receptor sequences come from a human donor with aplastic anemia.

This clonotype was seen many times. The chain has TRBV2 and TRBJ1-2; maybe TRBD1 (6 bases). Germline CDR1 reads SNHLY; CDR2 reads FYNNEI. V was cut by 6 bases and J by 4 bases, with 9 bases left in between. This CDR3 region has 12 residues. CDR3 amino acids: CASRDSIYGYTF. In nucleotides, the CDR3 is TGTGCCAGCAGGGACAGTATCTATGGCTACACCTTC.

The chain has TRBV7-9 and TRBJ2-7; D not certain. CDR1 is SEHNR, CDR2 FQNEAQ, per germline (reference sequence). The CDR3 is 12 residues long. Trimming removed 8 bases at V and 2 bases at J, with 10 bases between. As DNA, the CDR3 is TGTGCCAGCTCGCAGGTGGCCTACGAGCAGTACTTC. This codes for CASSQVAYEQYF. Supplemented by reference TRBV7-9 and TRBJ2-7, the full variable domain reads DTGVSQNPRHKITKRGQNVTFRCDPISEHNRLYWYRQTLGQGPEFLTYFQNEAQLEKSRLLSDRFSAERPKGSFSTLEIQRTEQGDSAMYLCASSQVAYEQYFGPGTRLTVT.

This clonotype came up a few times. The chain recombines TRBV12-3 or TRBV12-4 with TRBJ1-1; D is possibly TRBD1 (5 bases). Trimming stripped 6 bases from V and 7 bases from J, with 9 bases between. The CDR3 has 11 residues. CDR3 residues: CASSRTFEAFF. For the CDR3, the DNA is TGTGCCAGCAGCCGGACATTTGAAGCTTTCTTT.

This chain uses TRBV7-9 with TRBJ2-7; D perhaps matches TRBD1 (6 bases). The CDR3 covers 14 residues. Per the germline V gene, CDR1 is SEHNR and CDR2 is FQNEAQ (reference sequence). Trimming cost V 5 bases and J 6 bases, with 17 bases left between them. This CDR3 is CASSTPGTSGEQYF. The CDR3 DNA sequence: TGTGCCAGCAGCACCCCCGGGACATCTGGCGAGCAGTACTTC.

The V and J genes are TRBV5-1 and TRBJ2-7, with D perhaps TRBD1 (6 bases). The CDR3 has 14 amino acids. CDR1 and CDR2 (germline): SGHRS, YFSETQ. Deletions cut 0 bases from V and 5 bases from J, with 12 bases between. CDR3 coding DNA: TGCGCCAGCAGCTTGGGGGCAGGGGCTCACGAGCAGTACTTC. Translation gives CASSLGAGAHEQYF.

In DNA form, the CDR3 reads TGTGCCAGCAGCTTCACCGAGGGCACCGGGGAGCTGTTTTTT. It yields the protein CASSFTEGTGELFF. The gene calls are TRBV7-2 and TRBJ2-2; D may be TRBD2 (5 bases). Trimming took 3 bases from V and 4 from J, leaving 9 bases between them. Germline V CDR1 and CDR2: SGHTA, FQGNSA. This CDR3 contains 14 residues.

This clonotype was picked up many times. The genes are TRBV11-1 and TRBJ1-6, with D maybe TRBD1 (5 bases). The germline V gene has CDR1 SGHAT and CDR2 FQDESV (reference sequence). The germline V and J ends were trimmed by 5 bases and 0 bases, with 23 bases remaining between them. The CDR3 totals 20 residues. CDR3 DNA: TGTGCCAGCAGCCCAGGCGGTCGTCCGGACACGAGCTCCTATAATTCACCCCTCCACTTT. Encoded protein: CASSPGGRPDTSSYNSPLHF.

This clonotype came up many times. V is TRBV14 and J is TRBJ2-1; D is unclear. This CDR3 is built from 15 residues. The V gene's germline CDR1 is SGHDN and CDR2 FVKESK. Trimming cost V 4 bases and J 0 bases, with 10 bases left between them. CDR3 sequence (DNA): TGTGCCAGCAGCCTTTACCACGGCTCCTACAATGAGCAGTTCTTC. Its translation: CASSLYHGSYNEQFF.

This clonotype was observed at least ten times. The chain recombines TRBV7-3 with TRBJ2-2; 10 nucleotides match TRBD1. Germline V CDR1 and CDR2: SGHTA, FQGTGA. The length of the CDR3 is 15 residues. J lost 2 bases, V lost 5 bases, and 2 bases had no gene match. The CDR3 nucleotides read TGTGCCAGCAGCCCGACAGGGGGCAACACCGGGGAGCTGTTTTTT. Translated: CASSPTGGNTGELFF.

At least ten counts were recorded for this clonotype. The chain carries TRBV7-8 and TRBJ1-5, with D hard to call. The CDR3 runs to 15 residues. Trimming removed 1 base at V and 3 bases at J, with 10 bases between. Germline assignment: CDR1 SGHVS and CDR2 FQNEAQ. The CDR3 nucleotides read TGTGCCAGCAGCTTAGAGCCAGGCATCAATCAGCCCCAGCATTTT. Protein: CASSLEPGINQPQHF.

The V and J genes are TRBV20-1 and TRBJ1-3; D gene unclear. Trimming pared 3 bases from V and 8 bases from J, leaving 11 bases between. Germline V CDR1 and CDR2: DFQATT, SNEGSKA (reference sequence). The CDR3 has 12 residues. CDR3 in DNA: TGCAGTGCTAGCAAGGGATGGGACACCATATATTTT. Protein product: CSASKGWDTIYF.

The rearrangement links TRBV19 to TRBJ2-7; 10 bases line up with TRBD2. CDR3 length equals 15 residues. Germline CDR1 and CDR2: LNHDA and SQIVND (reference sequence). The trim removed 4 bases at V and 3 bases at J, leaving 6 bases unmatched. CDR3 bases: TGTGCCAGTAGTAGGCTAGCGGGAGTAGGCTACGAGCAGTACTTC. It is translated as CASSRLAGVGYEQYF. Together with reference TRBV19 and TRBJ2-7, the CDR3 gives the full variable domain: DGGITQSPKYLFRKEGQNVTLSCEQNLNHDAMYWYRQDPGQGLRLIYYSQIVNDFQKGDIAEGYSVSREKKESFPLTVTSAQKNPTAFYLCASSRLAGVGYEQYFGPGTRLTVT.

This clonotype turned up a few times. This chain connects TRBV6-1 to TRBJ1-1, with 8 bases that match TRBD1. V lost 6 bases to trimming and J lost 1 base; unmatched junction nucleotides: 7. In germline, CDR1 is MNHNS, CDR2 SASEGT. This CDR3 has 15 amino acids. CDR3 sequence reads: CASSRPGTGNTEAFF. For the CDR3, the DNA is TGTGCCAGCAGCCGTCCCGGGACAGGGAACACTGAAGCTTTCTTT.

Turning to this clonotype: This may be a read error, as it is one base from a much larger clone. This CDR3 reads CATSDFPVPGPGVEGDTQYF. The CDR3 DNA reads TGTGCCACCAGTGACTTTCCCGTCCCGGGACCCGGGGTTGAGGGGGATACGCAGTATTTT. The V and J genes are TRBV24-1 and TRBJ2-3, with D possibly called TRBD1 or TRBD2 (5 bases each). Germline values: CDR1 KGHDR, CDR2 SFDVKD. V lost 4 bases and J lost 6, with 31 bases in between. The CDR3 is 20 residues long.

Here the CDR3 reads CASSSLAGGSYEQYF. The CDR3 DNA reads TGTGCCAGCAGCTCTTTAGCGGGAGGCAGCTACGAGCAGTACTTC. V and J are TRBV7-9 and TRBJ2-7; 10 bases fit TRBD2. The CDR3 is 15 residues long. Trimming took 4 bases from V and 3 from J; bases not matched to a gene: 6. Per germline, CDR1 SEHNR and CDR2 FQNEAQ (reference sequence).

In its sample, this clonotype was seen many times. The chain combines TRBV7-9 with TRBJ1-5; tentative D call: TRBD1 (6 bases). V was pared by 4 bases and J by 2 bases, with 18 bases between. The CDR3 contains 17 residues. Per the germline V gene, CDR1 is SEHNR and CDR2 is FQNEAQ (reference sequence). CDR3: CASSSPTGLIGNQPQHF. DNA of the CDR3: TGTGCCAGCAGCTCGCCAACAGGGTTGATTGGCAATCAGCCCCAGCATTTT.

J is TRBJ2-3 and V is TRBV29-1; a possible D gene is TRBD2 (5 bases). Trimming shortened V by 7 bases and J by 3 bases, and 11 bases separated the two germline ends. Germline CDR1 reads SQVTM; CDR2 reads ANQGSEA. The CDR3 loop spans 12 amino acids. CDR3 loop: CSATSGTDTQYF. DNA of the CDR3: TGCAGCGCTACAAGCGGTACAGATACGCAGTATTTT.

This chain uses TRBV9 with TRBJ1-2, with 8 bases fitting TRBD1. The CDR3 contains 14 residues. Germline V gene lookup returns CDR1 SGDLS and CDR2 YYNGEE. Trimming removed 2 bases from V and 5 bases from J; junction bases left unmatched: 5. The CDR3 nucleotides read TGTGCCAGCAGCGTTATGGACAGGGTATATGGCTACACCTTC. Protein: CASSVMDRVYGYTF.

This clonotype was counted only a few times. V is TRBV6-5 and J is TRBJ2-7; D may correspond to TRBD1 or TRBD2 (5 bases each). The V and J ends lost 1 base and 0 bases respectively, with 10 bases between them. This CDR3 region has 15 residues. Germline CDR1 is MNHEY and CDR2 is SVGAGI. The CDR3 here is CASSYLGESSYEQYF. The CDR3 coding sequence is TGTGCCAGCAGTTACTTGGGGGAAAGCTCCTACGAGCAGTACTTC.

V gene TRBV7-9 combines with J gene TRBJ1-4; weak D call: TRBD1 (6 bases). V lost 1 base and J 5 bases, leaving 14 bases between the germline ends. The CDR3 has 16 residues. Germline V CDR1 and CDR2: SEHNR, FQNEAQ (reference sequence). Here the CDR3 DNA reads TGTGCCAGCAGCTTAGGATGGGACACTTCAAATGAAAAACTGTTTTTT. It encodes CASSLGWDTSNEKLFF.

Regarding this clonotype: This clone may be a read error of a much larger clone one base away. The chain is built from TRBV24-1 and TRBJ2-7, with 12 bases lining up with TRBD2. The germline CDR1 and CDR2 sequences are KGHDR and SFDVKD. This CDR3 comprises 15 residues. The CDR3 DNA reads TGTGCCAGCAGTTACCGAGGACTAGCGGGACGGGAGCAGTACTTC. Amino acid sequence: CASSYRGLAGREQYF.

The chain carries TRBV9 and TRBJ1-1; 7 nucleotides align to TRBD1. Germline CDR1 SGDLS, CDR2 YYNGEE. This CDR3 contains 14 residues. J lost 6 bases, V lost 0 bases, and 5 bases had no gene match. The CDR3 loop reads CASSVAHGTAEAFF. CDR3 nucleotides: TGTGCCAGCAGCGTAGCTCACGGGACAGCTGAAGCTTTCTTT.

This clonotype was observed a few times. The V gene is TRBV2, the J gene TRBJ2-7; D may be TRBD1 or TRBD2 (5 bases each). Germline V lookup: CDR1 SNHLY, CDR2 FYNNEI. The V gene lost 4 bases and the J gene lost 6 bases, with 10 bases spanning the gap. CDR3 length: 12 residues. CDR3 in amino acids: CASSGGLGEQYF. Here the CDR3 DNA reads TGTGCCAGCAGTGGGGGGTTGGGCGAGCAGTACTTC.

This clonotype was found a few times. The CDR3 loop is CASSLQGAPRGNEQFF. The CDR3 nucleotides are TGTGCCAGCAGCTTACAGGGGGCTCCCCGTGGCAATGAGCAGTTCTTC. The rearrangement links TRBV11-2 to TRBJ2-1; TRBD1 matches 8 bases. The CDR3 is 16 amino acids. V shed 2 bases and J 6 bases; nucleotides not matched to a gene: 9. CDR1 SGHAT and CDR2 FQNNGV come from the germline V gene.

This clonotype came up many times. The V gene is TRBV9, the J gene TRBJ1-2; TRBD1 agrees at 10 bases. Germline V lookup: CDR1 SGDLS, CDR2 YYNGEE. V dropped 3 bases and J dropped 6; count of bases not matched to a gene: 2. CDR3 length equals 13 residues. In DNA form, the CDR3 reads TGTGCCAGCAGCGCCGGGACAGGGGATGGCTACACCTTC. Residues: CASSAGTGDGYTF. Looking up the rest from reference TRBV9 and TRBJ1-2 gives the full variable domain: DSGVTQTPKHLITATGQRVTLRCSPRSGDLSVYWYQQSLDQGLQFLIQYYNGEERAKGNILERFSAQQFPDLHSELNLSSLELGDSALYFCASSAGTGDGYTFGSGTRLTVV.